This record covers a single TCR beta chain. The data are from a study of cytomegalovirus exposure and HLA in healthy donors. 60 Vbeta and 13 Jbeta primers were used in PCR. Authors' data handling: Later reanalysis found approximately 76 million unique TCR beta chains, around 10 million of them shared. The data were produced by immunoSEQ multiplex PCR, yet TCRdb's version contains in-frame clones alone and is incomplete. Clone size and the V and J calls come from that table; the DNA yielded D and trimming. The sample holds roughly 43,000 clones, roughly 60% seen once. V lost 9 bases to trimming and J lost 7 bases, with 22 bases between them. The germline CDR1 and CDR2 sequences are SGHAT and FQNNGV. The CDR3 extends over 15 amino acids.

This receptor was taken from a human donor in good health. Source material: PBMCs. V gene TRBV11-2 combines with J gene TRBJ2-1, with D possibly matching TRBD1 (6 bases). CDR3 protein: CASQGRLMRDNEQFF. The CDR3 region has the DNA TGTGCCAGTCAGGGGCGACTCATGCGAGATAATGAGCAGTTCTTC. Complete variable domain (other parts from reference TRBV11-2 and TRBJ2-1): EAGVAQSPRYKIIEKRQSVAFWCNPISGHATLYWYQQILGQGPKLLIQFQNNGVVDDSQLPKDRFSAERLKGVDSTLKIQPAKLEDSAVYLCASQGRLMRDNEQFFGPGTRLTVL.